This T cell receptor (beta chain) was captured by sequencing in a study of shared clonotypes between healthy human individuals. Study results and limitations: Generation probabilities of non-shared clonotypes were lower (relative to those shared by all four donors). Compared with memory subsets, naive subsets generally had larger estimated richness.

This clone appeared a single time. What it binds is not known. Every donor, a Caucasian adult, lived in Nashville, Tennessee. Sorted-subset replicate PCRs used 200 ng of genomic DNA. This amount corresponded to about 30,000 T cell genomes. Measured with immunoSEQ multiplex PCR; TCRdb has only the in-frame clones, and not every one. Among around 2.1 million clones listed, almost 96% were seen once. Germline CDR1 is SEHNR and CDR2 is FQNEAQ (reference sequence). This CDR3 region has 15 residues. V was pared by 2 bases and J by 2 bases, with 11 bases between. Source material: naive CD4+ T cells sorted from blood. Documented subset: CD45RA+ positively selected. The receptor comes from a man between 18 and 29 years old in good health. The genes are TRBV7-9 and TRBJ2-3; D gene unclear. Here the CDR3 reads CASSLLLQHTDTQYF. DNA of the CDR3: TGTGCCAGCAGCTTATTATTACAGCACACAGATACGCAGTATTTT. Complete variable domain (other parts from reference TRBV7-9 and TRBJ2-3): DTGVSQNPRHKITKRGQNVTFRCDPISEHNRLYWYRQTLGQGPEFLTYFQNEAQLEKSRLLSDRFSAERPKGSFSTLEIQRTEQGDSAMYLCASSLLLQHTDTQYFGPGTRLTVL.